This T cell receptor beta chain was observed in a study of patients and donors after allogeneic stem cell transplantation. The CDR3 runs 14 residues. Per germline, CDR1 MGHRA and CDR2 YSYEKL. The V gene lost 5 bases and the J gene lost 4 bases, with 12 bases spanning the gap. From the RT-PCR reads, TCRdb called clonotypes with MiXCR, one entry per CDR3 protein. Found here are 80,000 to 90,000 distinct CDR3 sequences, 40% to 60% of them singletons; the top ten hold 50% to 75%. Sequenced input: blood, either unsorted or a sorted T cell fraction (not recorded which). V usage is TRBV4-1 and J usage is TRBJ1-5; D gene ambiguous. The source is a human donor who was either an allogeneic HSCT recipient or a stem cell or donor lymphocyte infusion donor (not recorded which). It is not recorded whose cells these are; they may come from a transplant donor. The CDR3: CASSDPPRNQPQHF. DNA for the CDR3: TGCGCCAGCAGCGACCCACCAAGGAATCAGCCCCAGCATTTT.